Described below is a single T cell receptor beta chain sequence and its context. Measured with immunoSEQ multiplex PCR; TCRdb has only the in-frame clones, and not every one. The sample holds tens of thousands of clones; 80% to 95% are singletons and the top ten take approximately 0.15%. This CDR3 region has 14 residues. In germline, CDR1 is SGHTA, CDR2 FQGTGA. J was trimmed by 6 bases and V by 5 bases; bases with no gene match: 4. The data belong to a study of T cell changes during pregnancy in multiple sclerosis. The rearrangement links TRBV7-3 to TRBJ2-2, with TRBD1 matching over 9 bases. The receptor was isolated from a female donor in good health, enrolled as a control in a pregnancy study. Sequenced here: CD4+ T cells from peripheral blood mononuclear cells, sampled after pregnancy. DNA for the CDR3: TGTGCCAGCAGCGAAACAGGGGGCTCCGGGGAGCTGTTTTTT. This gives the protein CASSETGGSGELFF. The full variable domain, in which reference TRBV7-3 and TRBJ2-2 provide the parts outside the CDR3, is GAGVSQTPSNKVTEKGKYVELRCDPISGHTALYWYRQSLGQGPEFLIYFQGTGAADDSGLPNDRFFAVRPEGSVSTLKIQRTERGDSAVYLCASSETGGSGELFFGEGSRLTVL.